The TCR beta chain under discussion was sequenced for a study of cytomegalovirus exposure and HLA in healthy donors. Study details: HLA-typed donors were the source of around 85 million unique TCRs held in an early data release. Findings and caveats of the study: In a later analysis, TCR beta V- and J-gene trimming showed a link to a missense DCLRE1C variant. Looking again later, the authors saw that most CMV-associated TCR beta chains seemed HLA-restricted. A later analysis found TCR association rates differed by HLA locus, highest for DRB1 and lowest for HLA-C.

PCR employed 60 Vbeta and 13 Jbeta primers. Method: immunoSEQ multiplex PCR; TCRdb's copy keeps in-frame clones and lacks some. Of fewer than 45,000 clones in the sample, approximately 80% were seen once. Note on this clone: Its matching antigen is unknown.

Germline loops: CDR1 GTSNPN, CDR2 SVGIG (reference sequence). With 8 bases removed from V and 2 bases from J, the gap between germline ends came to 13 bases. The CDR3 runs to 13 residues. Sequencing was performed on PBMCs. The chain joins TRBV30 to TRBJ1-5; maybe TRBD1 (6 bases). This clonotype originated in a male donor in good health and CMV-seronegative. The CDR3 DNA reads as TGTGCCGTCCAGGGGTTGGGCAATCAGCCCCAGCATTTT. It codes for CAVQGLGNQPQHF.